The next 30 T cell receptor beta chains were all read from a single sample in a study of blood T cell repertoires in COVID-19. The data were produced by immunoSEQ multiplex PCR, yet TCRdb's version contains in-frame clones alone and is incomplete. The data contain about 70,000 clones, around 88% of them seen just once; the ten biggest clones take up roughly 12%. Source material: peripheral blood. Receptors were obtained from a human donor in a cohort sampled during active COVID-19.

The chain links TRBV29-1 to TRBJ2-7; 9 nucleotides line up with TRBD2. Losses at the gene ends were 4 bases for V and 2 bases for J; bases not matched to a gene: 3. Germline CDR1 and CDR2: SQVTM and ANQGSEA. The CDR3 has 13 amino acids. The CDR3 region is CSVGLAVTYEQYF. The CDR3 nucleotides read TGCAGCGTTGGACTAGCGGTGACCTACGAGCAGTACTTC.

The chain carries TRBV5-1 and TRBJ2-7; 8 bases fit TRBD2. Germline CDR1 reads SGHRS; CDR2 reads YFSETQ. The J segment lost 3 bases and the V segment lost 5 bases, leaving 13 bases of the junction unmatched. The CDR3 has 16 amino acids. CDR3 protein: CASRAAGLVGDYEQYF. The CDR3, as DNA: TGCGCCAGCAGGGCAGCGGGACTAGTCGGCGACTACGAGCAGTACTTC.

This clone was seen once. The chain uses TRBV4-2 and TRBJ2-3; 8 bases fit TRBD2. Losses at the gene ends were 6 bases for V and 5 bases for J; bases not matched to a gene: 10. The CDR3 is 15 amino acids. CDR1 and CDR2 from the germline V gene are LGHNA and YNFKEQ. The CDR3 protein is CASRGSGGLRDTQYF. The CDR3 DNA sequence: TGTGCCAGCAGGGGGAGCGGGGGATTGCGAGATACGCAGTATTTT.

The genes are TRBV5-4 and TRBJ1-1; no reliable D call. The CDR3 has 14 residues. Germline loops: CDR1 SGHNT, CDR2 YYREEE (reference sequence). V gave up 5 bases and J gave up 2 bases, with 13 bases separating them. CDR3 residues: CASRADGANTEAFF. CDR3 nucleotide sequence: TGTGCCAGCAGGGCGGATGGCGCAAACACTGAAGCTTTCTTT.

The V call is TRBV7-2, the J call TRBJ1-2, with 9 bases fitting TRBD1. Losses at the gene ends were 2 bases for V and 8 bases for J; bases not matched to a gene: 9. CDR3 length: 15 amino acids. Germline V CDR1 and CDR2: SGHTA, FQGNSA. CDR3 region: CASSLNPGTGSGYTF. CDR3 coding DNA: TGTGCCAGCAGCTTAAATCCCGGGACAGGGAGCGGCTACACCTTC.

The gene calls are TRBV6-5 and TRBJ1-5; 7 bases line up with TRBD1. Germline V gene data show CDR1 as MNHEY and CDR2 as SVGAGI. J lost 7 bases, V lost 6 bases, and 12 bases had no gene match. CDR3 size: 15 residues. The CDR3, as DNA: TGTGCCAGCAGAACGGGACAGAGATTATACCAGCCCCAGCATTTT. This codes for CASRTGQRLYQPQHF.

V usage is TRBV4-2 and J usage is TRBJ2-3; 9 bases line up with TRBD2. Germline assignment: CDR1 LGHNA and CDR2 YNFKEQ. Trimming took 1 base from V and 4 from J; bases not matched to a gene: 24. This CDR3 is built from 22 residues. This CDR3 reads CASSQAASGAVKSVVCADTQYF. The CDR3 DNA follows: TGTGCCAGCAGCCAAGCCGCTAGCGGGGCGGTCAAGTCAGTAGTTTGCGCAGATACGCAGTATTTT.

The J gene is TRBJ1-2, the V gene TRBV4-1; a weak D match, TRBD1 (6 bases). CDR1 and CDR2 (germline): MGHRA, YSYEKL. Between the trimmed V and J ends, which lost 5 bases and 7 bases, there was a span of 17 bases. The CDR3 has 14 amino acids. CDR3 amino acids: CASSVGQGQFGYTF. The CDR3 region has the DNA TGCGCCAGCAGCGTCGGTCAGGGGCAGTTTGGCTACACCTTC.

The chain employs TRBV6-1 and TRBJ1-2; the D is unclear. Trimming left V 3 bases short and J 1 base short, with 6 bases between. This CDR3 is 13 amino acids long. Germline CDR1 is MNHNS and CDR2 is SASEGT. The CDR3 reads CASSEYSNYGYTF. The DNA of the CDR3 is TGTGCCAGCAGTGAGTACAGTAACTATGGCTACACCTTC.

The rearrangement uses TRBV11-2 and TRBJ2-1; D possibly corresponds to TRBD2 (5 bases). Per germline, CDR1 SGHAT and CDR2 FQNNGV. V gave up 0 bases and J gave up 0 bases, with 9 bases separating them. This CDR3 is built from 16 residues. The CDR3 sequence is CASSLERESSYNEQFF. The CDR3 bases are TGTGCCAGCAGCTTAGAAAGGGAGAGCTCCTACAATGAGCAGTTCTTC.

The rearrangement uses TRBV15 and TRBJ2-3; a weak D match, TRBD1 (6 bases). Deletions cut 3 bases from V and 4 bases from J, with 17 bases between. Germline CDR1 is LNHNV and CDR2 is YYDKDF (reference sequence). This CDR3 is built from 16 residues. Here the CDR3 DNA reads TGTGCCACCAGCAGGGATGGGCCAGGGGCCCCAGATACGCAGTATTTT. Translated: CATSRDGPGAPDTQYF.

This chain connects TRBV2 to TRBJ1-6; TRBD1 might be the D (5 bases). This CDR3 spans 13 amino acids. V was cut by 10 bases and J by 8 bases, with 15 bases left in between. In germline, CDR1 is SNHLY, CDR2 FYNNEI. The chain's CDR3 is CATKTEEDSPLHF. In DNA form, the CDR3 reads TGTGCCACCAAGACAGAGGAAGATTCACCCCTCCACTTT.

This clone showed up just once. This sequence joins TRBV3-1 (or the pseudogene TRBV3-2) and TRBJ2-2; TRBD1 matches at 7 bases. J gave up 6 bases and V 3 bases, and 1 base lay outside the gene matches. The CDR3 has 13 residues. CDR1 and CDR2 (germline): LGHDT, YNNKEL (reference sequence). CDR3 sequence reads: CASSHTGAGELFF. DNA for the CDR3: TGTGCCAGCAGCCACACAGGGGCCGGGGAGCTGTTTTTT.

The CDR3 here is CASRDLAGGLWEQYF. Here the CDR3 DNA reads TGTGCCAGCAGGGATCTAGCGGGGGGTCTTTGGGAGCAGTACTTC. The J gene is TRBJ2-7, the V gene TRBV27; 11 bases are a match to TRBD2. With 6 bases clipped from V and 7 bases from J, the junction kept 11 bases outside the gene matches. There are 15 residues in the CDR3. Germline V lookup: CDR1 MNHEY, CDR2 SMNVEV (reference sequence).

As for this clone: One junction end does not reproduce the germline sequence, and a read error may be involved. In the same sample, other DNA sequences code for this CDR3. The chain is built from TRBV4-1 and TRBJ2-7, with 8 bases lining up with TRBD1. CDR1 and CDR2 (germline): MGHRA, YSYEKL. This CDR3 has 15 amino acids. Here the CDR3 DNA reads TGTGCCAGCAGCCAGCTACAGGGGGTGAGGAGGGAGCAGTACTTC. Protein sequence: CASSQLQGVRREQYF.

The chain couples TRBV7-6 to TRBJ2-1; 9 bases map to TRBD1. From germline, CDR1 is SGHVS and CDR2 FNYEAQ. The CDR3 is made up of 17 amino acids. The junction had 6 bases not matched to a gene; V was cut back by 1 base and J by 2 bases. CDR3 coding DNA: TGTGCCAGCAGCTTAGGAGCCGGGACAGGGACCTACAATGAGCAGTTCTTC. Its protein product is CASSLGAGTGTYNEQFF.

In its sample, this clone was seen a few times. The chain recombines TRBV7-6 with TRBJ2-1; 8 bases map to TRBD1. This CDR3 region has 16 residues. V shed 5 bases and J 4 bases; nucleotides not matched to a gene: 10. The germline CDR1 and CDR2 sequences are SGHVS and FNYEAQ. DNA for the CDR3: TGTGCCAGCAGCCAGGGACAGGCCAACCTATACAATGAGCAGTTCTTC. It codes for CASSQGQANLYNEQFF. Full variable domain (rest looked up from reference TRBV7-6 and TRBJ2-1): GAGVSQSPRYKVTKRGQDVALRCDPISGHVSLYWYRQALGQGPEFLTYFNYEAQQDKSGLPNDRFSAERPEGSISTLTIQRTEQRDSAMYRCASSQGQANLYNEQFFGPGTRLTVL.

V gene TRBV19 combines with J gene TRBJ1-1, with D possibly being TRBD1 (6 bases). Trimming removed 10 bases from V and 7 bases from J, with 10 bases in between. This CDR3 region has 10 residues. Germline lookup yields CDR1 LNHDA and CDR2 SQIVND (reference sequence). The CDR3 nucleotides are TGTGCCACCTCACAGGGTGAAGCTTTCTTT. Its protein is CATSQGEAFF.

The rearrangement joins TRBV5-1 to TRBJ2-5, with 11 bases that match TRBD1. CDR3 length: 15 amino acids. Losses at the gene ends were 4 bases for V and 5 bases for J; bases not matched to a gene: 7. Germline V gives CDR1 SGHRS, CDR2 YFSETQ. CDR3 DNA: TGCGCCAGCAGCAGCGGACAGGGGGCAGGGGAGACCCAGTACTTC. This sequence encodes CASSSGQGAGETQYF.

The V call is TRBV10-3, the J call TRBJ1-6, with 8 bases aligning to TRBD1. The germline V gene encodes CDR1 ENHRY and CDR2 SYGVKD. The CDR3 loop spans 17 amino acids. The V segment lost 3 bases and the J segment 4 bases; nucleotides outside the gene matches: 8. CDR3: CAISELQGGFYNSPLHF. Written as DNA, the CDR3 is TGTGCCATCAGTGAATTACAGGGGGGCTTTTATAATTCACCCCTCCACTTT.

CDR3 loop: CASSSNRGLNQPQHF. The CDR3 nucleotides are TGTGCCAGCAGCTCCAACAGGGGCCTTAATCAGCCCCAGCATTTT. The chain carries TRBV11-2 and TRBJ1-5; 7 bases match TRBD1. The junction had 7 bases not matched to a gene; V was cut back by 4 bases and J by 4 bases. There are 15 residues in the CDR3. Germline values: CDR1 SGHAT, CDR2 FQNNGV.

The chain is built from TRBV19 and TRBJ2-1, with 16 bases aligning to TRBD2. Germline assignment: CDR1 LNHDA and CDR2 SQIVND (reference sequence). V lost 0 bases to trimming and J lost 6 bases; unmatched junction nucleotides: 11. The CDR3 has 20 residues. The CDR3 DNA is TGTGCCAGTAGTATAGAGCTACCGGGACTAGCGGGGGGGCGGAGCAATGAGCAGTTCTTC. This encodes CASSIELPGLAGGRSNEQFF.

The CDR3 DNA sequence: TGTGCCAGCAGCGTAGCTCAGGCCGGGAATGGCTACACCTTC. Amino acid sequence: CASSVAQAGNGYTF. This chain uses TRBV9 with TRBJ1-2; D is ambiguous. Germline lookup yields CDR1 SGDLS and CDR2 YYNGEE. V was clipped by 0 bases and J by 6 bases, with 12 bases between them. The CDR3 runs to 14 residues. The whole variable domain, remainder taken from reference TRBV9 and TRBJ1-2, is DSGVTQTPKHLITATGQRVTLRCSPRSGDLSVYWYQQSLDQGLQFLIQYYNGEERAKGNILERFSAQQFPDLHSELNLSSLELGDSALYFCASSVAQAGNGYTFGSGTRLTVV.

V and J are TRBV6-5 and TRBJ2-7; 10 bases are a match to TRBD2. In germline, CDR1 is MNHEY, CDR2 SVGAGI. The CDR3 runs to 16 residues. Trimming at V came to 4 bases and at J to 2 bases, leaving 8 bases not matched to a gene. This CDR3 reads CASSSTRLAGAYEQYF. CDR3 DNA: TGTGCCAGCAGTTCTACTCGGCTAGCGGGGGCCTACGAGCAGTACTTC.

J is TRBJ1-2 and V is TRBV5-1; 11 bases are shared with TRBD1. The CDR3 is 16 residues long. The germline V gene encodes CDR1 SGHRS and CDR2 YFSETQ. V lost 0 bases to trimming and J lost 4 bases; unmatched junction nucleotides: 5. The CDR3 protein is CASSLDTGTGGYGYTF. DNA of the CDR3: TGCGCCAGCAGCTTGGACACCGGGACAGGGGGCTATGGCTACACCTTC.

This clone came up a few times. The V and J genes are TRBV6-2 or TRBV6-3 and TRBJ1-5; 9 nucleotides match TRBD1. The CDR3 is 15 amino acids. The trim removed 4 bases at V and 4 bases at J, leaving 5 bases unmatched. Germline lookup yields CDR1 MNHEY and CDR2 SVGEGT. The CDR3 DNA reads TGTGCCAGCAGTTCGGGACAGGGATTTAATCAGCCCCAGCATTTT. Amino acid sequence: CASSSGQGFNQPQHF.

The chain joins TRBV19 to TRBJ2-7; 10 bases align to TRBD1. The CDR3 spans 16 residues. The germline gives CDR1 LNHDA, CDR2 SQIVND (reference sequence). V was clipped by 6 bases and J by 1 base; unmatched bases: 9. CDR3 nucleotide sequence: TGTGCCAGTAGCCGGGTCCCGGGACAGGGGTCCTACGAGCAGTACTTC. Its protein is CASSRVPGQGSYEQYF.

The chain links TRBV5-1 to TRBJ2-3; D gene ambiguous. Per the germline V gene, CDR1 is SGHRS and CDR2 is YFSETQ. Trimming shortened V by 3 bases and J by 3 bases, and 8 bases separated the two germline ends. The CDR3 is 13 residues long. The CDR3 bases are TGCGCCAGCAGCTGGGCCCGAACAGATACGCAGTATTTT. It translates to CASSWARTDTQYF.

In its sample, this clone was seen a few times. V gene TRBV28 combines with J gene TRBJ1-2; perhaps TRBD1 as D (5 bases). The germline gives CDR1 MDHEN, CDR2 SYDVKM. The CDR3 totals 13 residues. Trimming stripped 6 bases from V and 7 bases from J, with 15 bases between. The CDR3 region has the DNA TGTGCCAGCAGCCCTAGGGGATTCGGTGGCTACACCTTC. Protein: CASSPRGFGGYTF.

The rearrangement joins TRBV11-2 to TRBJ2-1; 7 bases agree with TRBD1. Germline CDR1 SGHAT, CDR2 FQNNGV. The J segment lost 5 bases and the V segment lost 4 bases, leaving 2 bases of the junction unmatched. The CDR3 sequence is 13 residues long. CDR3 in DNA: TGTGCCAGCAGCTCGGACAGGCACAATGAGCAGTTCTTC. It yields the protein CASSSDRHNEQFF.